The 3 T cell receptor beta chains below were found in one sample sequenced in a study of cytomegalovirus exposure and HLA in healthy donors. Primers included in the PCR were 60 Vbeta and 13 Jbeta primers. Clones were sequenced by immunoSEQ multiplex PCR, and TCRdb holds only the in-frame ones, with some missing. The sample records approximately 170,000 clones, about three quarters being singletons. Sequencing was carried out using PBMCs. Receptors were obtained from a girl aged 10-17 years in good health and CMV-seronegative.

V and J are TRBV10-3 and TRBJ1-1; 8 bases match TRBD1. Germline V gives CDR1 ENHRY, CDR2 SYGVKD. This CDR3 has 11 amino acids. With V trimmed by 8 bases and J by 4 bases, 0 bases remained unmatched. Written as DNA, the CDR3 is TGTGCCATCGGACAGGGCACTGAAGCTTTCTTT. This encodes CAIGQGTEAFF.

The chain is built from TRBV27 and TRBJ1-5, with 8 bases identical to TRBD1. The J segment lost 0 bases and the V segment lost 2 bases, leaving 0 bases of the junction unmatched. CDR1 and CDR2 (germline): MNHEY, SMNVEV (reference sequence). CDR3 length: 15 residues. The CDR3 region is CASSLGTGSNQPQHF. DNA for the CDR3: TGTGCCAGCAGTTTAGGGACAGGTAGCAATCAGCCCCAGCATTTT.

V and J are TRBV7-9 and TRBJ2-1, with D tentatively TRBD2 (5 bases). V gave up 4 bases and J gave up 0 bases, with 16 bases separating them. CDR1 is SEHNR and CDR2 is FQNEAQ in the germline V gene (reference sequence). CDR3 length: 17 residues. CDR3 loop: CASSYRAGVTSYNEQFF. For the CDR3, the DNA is TGTGCCAGCAGCTATAGGGCCGGGGTTACCTCCTACAATGAGCAGTTCTTC.